This entry features one T cell receptor (beta chain) sequence. Its recognized antigen is unknown. No base quality information exists; no much larger clone differs at one position. The entry originates in a study of control samples from healthy donors and cancer patients (dated by TCRdb to the early 2020s). Cut back by 3 bases and 3 bases, the V and J ends lie 9 bases apart. The germline V gene (reference sequence) gives CDR1 as MNHEY and CDR2 as SMNVEV. The CDR3, cysteine through phenylalanine, is 13 amino acids long. Only CDR3 DNA is held: 39 bases, read in frame from base 1. Library preparation used the immunoSEQ multiplex PCR assay. The immuneACCESS repertoire file appears here via TCRdb, limited to in-frame rearrangements. These files lack a portion of the clones; in checked studies, under half of the deficit traces to unresolved V genes, and the cause of the others is not known. This sample is represented by under 300,000 clones; approximately 80% of them were singletons. The ten largest clones represent about an eighth of the sample.

Sequencing was done on a sample of PBMCs. This receptor was obtained from a woman in her sixties or seventies with lung cancer. The chain employs TRBV27 and TRBJ2-7; perhaps TRBD1 is the D gene, with 6 bases matching. The nucleotides are TGTGCCAGCAGTTTGGCACAGGGCTACGAGCAGTACTTC. It is translated as CASSLAQGYEQYF.